This TCR beta chain comes out of a study of T cells in Graves' hyperthyroidism and ophthalmopathy. It was RNA transcripts that yielded the amplified TCR beta CDR3 regions. Initially, a first-round RT-PCR of the TCR CDR3 employed the HTBI primer set. MiXCR, run by TCRdb on the multiplex PCR reads, gives a single entry per CDR3 protein. The data hold approximately 400,000 distinct CDR3 sequences, with approximately 14% observed a single time. V was shortened by 4 bases and J by 10 bases, with 14 bases between the two germline ends. CDR3 size: 13 residues. Germline V lookup: CDR1 SEHNR, CDR2 FQNEAQ (reference sequence). In this sample, this clonotype turned up a few times. Patients aged 18 to 65 with hyperthyroidism were newly diagnosed, with duration under 2 months.

The chain is built from TRBV7-9 and TRBJ1-5; a weak D match, TRBD1 (5 bases). This receptor was obtained from a young woman with Graves' hyperthyroidism. Sequenced: blood. CDR3 region: CASSSDGAQPQHF. The CDR3 region has the DNA TGTGCCAGCAGCTCGGACGGGGCACAACCCCAGCATTTT.